The text below deals with one TCR beta chain. Its antigen is not identified. This sample was included in a study of T cell responses to AZD1222 COVID-19 vaccine. Here immunoSEQ multiplex PCR was the method, and the copy in TCRdb shows in-frame clones only, minus some. The profile shows approximately 61,000 clones, around 82% of them singletons. Findings and limits, study-wide: Spike-specific TCR breadth and depth went up after people got two AZD1222 doses. Baseline antibody screening turned up just a handful of seropositive AZD1222 recipients.

Trimming took off 9 bases at V and 3 bases at J, with 12 bases between the two ends. The CDR3 spans 13 residues. Germline V CDR1 and CDR2: SNHLY, FYNNEI. The sequence derives from an adult who received the AZD1222 COVID-19 vaccine. Sequencing was performed on peripheral blood, taken 28 days after the second AZD1222 dose. This chain connects TRBV2 to TRBJ1-3; D is unclear. The chain's CDR3 is CASELGGGNTIYF. In nucleotides, the CDR3 is TGTGCCAGTGAGCTGGGCGGTGGAAACACCATATATTTT. Full variable domain (rest looked up from reference TRBV2 and TRBJ1-3): EPEVTQTPSHQVTQMGQEVILRCVPISNHLYFYWYRQILGQKVEFLVSFYNNEISEKSEIFDDQFSVERPDGSNFTLKIRSTKLEDSAMYFCASELGGGNTIYFGEGSWLTVV.